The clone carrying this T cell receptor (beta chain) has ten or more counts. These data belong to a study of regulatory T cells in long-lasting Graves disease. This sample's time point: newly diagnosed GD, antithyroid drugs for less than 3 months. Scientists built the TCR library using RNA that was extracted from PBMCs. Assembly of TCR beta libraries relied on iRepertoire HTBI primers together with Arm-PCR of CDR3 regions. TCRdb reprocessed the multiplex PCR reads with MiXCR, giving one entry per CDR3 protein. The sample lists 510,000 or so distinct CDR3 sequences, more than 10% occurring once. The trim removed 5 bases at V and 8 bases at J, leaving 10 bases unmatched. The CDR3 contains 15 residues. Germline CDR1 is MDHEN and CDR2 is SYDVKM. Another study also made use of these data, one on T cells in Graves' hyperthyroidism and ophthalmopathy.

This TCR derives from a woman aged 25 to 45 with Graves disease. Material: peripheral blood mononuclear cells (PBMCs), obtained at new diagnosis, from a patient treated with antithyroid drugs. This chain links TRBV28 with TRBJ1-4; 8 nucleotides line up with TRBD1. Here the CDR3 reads CASSAPGTGSEKLFF. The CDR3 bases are TGTGCCAGCAGTGCGCCCGGGACAGGTAGCGAAAAACTGTTTTTT.